This record covers a single TCR beta chain. Germline-derived CDR1 and CDR2 are SGHVS and FQNEAQ. The V gene end was trimmed by 7 bases and the J gene end by 4 bases; junction bases not matched to a gene: 12. CDR3 length: 15 amino acids. As processed by the authors: For nucleated cells, counts were estimated from reference gene primer amplification. Profiling relied on immunoSEQ multiplex PCR, and the TCRdb table lists in-frame clones only, not all of them. From that table come the V and J calls and clone size; the DNA was used to work out D and trimming. The data show 55,000 to 75,000 clones, about nine tenths seen once. This sample was included in a study of blood T cell repertoires in COVID-19. Study as a whole: The United States, Italy and Spain provided the acute and convalescent COVID-19 samples.

This sequence joins TRBV7-8 and TRBJ2-7; 8 nucleotides line up with TRBD2. This clonotype originated in a man aged 45-65 years with active COVID-19. Sequenced: peripheral blood. CDR3 DNA: TGTGCCAGCACCTCCAAACGGGAGGGCCGGTACGAGCAGTACTTC. The encoded protein is CASTSKREGRYEQYF.